This T cell receptor beta chain originates from a study of blood T cell repertoires in COVID-19. Study-level background: Samples of COVID-19 (acute and convalescent) were obtained from the United States, Italy and Spain. Sample material is recorded as cDNA or gDNA derived from T cells, B-cell-depleted T cells, or PBMCs.

This CDR3 has 16 residues. The V and J ends lost 4 bases and 0 bases respectively, with 13 bases between them. The germline V gene encodes CDR1 LNHNV and CDR2 YYDKDF (reference sequence). This clone was detected a few times. Authors' methods: Amplification of reference gene primers provided the estimated nucleated cell counts. Generated by immunoSEQ multiplex PCR, the TCRdb table keeps only in-frame clones and is missing some. That table furnishes V, J and clone size, whereas the DNA furnished D and trimming. The sample carries approximately 190,000 clones, 80% recorded once. This chain connects TRBV15 to TRBJ1-3; no reliable D call. This TCR was recovered from a man aged 55 to 70 with acute or convalescent COVID-19. The source material was peripheral blood. CDR3 in amino acids: CATSTTAGSSGNTIYF. The CDR3 nucleotides are TGTGCCACCAGCACCACCGCGGGAAGCTCTGGAAACACCATATATTTT.